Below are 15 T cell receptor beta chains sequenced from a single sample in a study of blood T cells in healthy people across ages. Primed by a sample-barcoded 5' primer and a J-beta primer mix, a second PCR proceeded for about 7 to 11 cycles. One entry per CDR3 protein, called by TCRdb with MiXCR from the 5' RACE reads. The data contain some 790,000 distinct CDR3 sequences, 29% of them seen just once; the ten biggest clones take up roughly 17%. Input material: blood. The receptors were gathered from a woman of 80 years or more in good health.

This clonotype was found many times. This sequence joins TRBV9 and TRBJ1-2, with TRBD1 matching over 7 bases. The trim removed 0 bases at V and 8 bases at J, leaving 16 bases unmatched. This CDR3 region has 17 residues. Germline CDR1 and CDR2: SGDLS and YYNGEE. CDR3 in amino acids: CASSVGGTASIPGGYTF. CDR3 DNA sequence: TGTGCCAGCAGCGTAGGAGGGACAGCAAGTATTCCAGGGGGCTACACCTTC.

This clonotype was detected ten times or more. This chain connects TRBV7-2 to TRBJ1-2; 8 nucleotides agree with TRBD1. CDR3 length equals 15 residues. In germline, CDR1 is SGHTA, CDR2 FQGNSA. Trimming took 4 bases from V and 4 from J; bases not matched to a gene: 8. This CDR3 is CASSSQGGSSYGYTF. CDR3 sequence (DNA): TGTGCCAGCAGCTCACAGGGGGGCAGTAGCTATGGCTACACCTTC.

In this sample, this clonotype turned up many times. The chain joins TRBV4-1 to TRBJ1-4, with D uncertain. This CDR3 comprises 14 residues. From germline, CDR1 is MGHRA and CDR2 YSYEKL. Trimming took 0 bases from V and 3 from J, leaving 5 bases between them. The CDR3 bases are TGCGCCAGCAGCCAAGAAACGGCTAATGAAAAACTGTTTTTT. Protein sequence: CASSQETANEKLFF.

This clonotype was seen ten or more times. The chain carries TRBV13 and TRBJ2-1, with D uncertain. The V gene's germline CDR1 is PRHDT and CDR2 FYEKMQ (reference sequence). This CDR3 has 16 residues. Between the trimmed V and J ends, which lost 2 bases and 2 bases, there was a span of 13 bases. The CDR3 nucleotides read TGTGCCAGCAGCTTATATTCTAGGAGCACCTACAATGAGCAGTTCTTC. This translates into CASSLYSRSTYNEQFF.

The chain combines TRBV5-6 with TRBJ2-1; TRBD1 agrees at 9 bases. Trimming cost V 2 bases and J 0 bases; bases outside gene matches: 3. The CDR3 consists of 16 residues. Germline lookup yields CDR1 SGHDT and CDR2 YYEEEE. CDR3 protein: CASSFLQGASYNEQFF. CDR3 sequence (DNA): TGTGCCAGCAGCTTTTTACAGGGGGCCTCCTACAATGAGCAGTTCTTC.

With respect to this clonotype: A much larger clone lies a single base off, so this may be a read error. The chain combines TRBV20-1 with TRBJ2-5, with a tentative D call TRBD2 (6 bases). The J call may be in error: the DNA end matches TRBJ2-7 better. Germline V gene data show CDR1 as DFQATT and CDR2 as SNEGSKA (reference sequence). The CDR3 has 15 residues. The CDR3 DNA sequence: TGCAGTGCTAGAGATGTCCAGCGGGTGAGGGCCGAGCAGTACTTC. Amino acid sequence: CSARDVQRVRAEQYF.

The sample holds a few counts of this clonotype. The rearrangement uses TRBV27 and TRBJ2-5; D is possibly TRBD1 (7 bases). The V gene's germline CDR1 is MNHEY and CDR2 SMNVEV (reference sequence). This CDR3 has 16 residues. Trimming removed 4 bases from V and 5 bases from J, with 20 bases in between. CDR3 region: CASSSLLQGGGETQYF. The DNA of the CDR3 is TGTGCCAGCAGTTCTCTCCTCCAGGGGGGTGGGGAGACCCAGTACTTC.

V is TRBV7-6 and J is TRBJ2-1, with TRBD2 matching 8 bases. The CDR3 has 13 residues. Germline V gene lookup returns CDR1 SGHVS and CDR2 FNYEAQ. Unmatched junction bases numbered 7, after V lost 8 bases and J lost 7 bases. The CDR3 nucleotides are TGTGCCAGCCGGCCGGGGGGGCAGAATGAGCAGTTCTTC. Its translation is CASRPGGQNEQFF.

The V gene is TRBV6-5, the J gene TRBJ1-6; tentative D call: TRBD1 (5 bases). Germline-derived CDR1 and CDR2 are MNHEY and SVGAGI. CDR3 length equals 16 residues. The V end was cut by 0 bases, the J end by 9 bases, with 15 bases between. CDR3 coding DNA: TGTGCCAGCAGTTACTCTCAGGGCCGCCCCACTTCACCCCTCCACTTT. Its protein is CASSYSQGRPTSPLHF.

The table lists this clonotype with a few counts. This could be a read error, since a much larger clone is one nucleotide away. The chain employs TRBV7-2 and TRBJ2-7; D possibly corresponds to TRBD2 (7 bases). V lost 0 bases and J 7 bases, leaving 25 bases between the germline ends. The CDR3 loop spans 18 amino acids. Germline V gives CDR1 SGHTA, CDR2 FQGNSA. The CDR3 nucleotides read TGTGCCAGCAGCTTAGCGCTGACGGGGGGCACGTCCTACAATGAGCAGTACTTC. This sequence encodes CASSLALTGGTSYNEQYF.

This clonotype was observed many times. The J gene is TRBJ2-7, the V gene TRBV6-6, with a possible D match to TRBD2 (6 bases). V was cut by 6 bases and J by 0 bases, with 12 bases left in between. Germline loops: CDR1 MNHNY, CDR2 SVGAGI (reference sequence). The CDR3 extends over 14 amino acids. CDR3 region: CASRPRDSSYEQYF. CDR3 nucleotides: TGTGCCAGCAGGCCCCGGGACTCCTCCTACGAGCAGTACTTC.

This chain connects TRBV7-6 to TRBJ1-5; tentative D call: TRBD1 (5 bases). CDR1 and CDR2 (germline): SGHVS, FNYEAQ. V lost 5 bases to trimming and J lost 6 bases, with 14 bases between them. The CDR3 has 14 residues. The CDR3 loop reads CASSEGRGSQPQHF. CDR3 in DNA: TGTGCCAGCAGCGAGGGTAGGGGTAGTCAGCCCCAGCATTTT.

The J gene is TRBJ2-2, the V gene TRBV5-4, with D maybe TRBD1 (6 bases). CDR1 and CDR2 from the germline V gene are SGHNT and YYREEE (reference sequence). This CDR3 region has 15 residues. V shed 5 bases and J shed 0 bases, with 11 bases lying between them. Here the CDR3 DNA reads TGTGCCAGCAGTCCCGGGACATCGAACACCGGGGAGCTGTTTTTT. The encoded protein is CASSPGTSNTGELFF.

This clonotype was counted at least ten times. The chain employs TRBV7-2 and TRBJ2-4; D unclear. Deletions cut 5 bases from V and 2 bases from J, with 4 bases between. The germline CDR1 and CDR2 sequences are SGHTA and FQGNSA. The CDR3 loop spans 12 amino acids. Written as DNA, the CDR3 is TGTGCCAGCAGCGCACCCAAAAACATTCAGTACTTC. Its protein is CASSAPKNIQYF.

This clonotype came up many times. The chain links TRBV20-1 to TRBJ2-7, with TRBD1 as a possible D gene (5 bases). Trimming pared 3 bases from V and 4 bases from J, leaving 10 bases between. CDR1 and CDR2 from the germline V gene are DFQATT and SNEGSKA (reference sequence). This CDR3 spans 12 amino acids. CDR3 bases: TGCAGTGCTAGCCATCAGGGATACGAGCAGTACTTC. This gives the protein CSASHQGYEQYF.